This TCR beta chain derives from a study of blood T cells in healthy people across ages (dated by TCRdb to the mid-2010s). About the study as a whole: In model experiments, roughly one uniquely barcoded TCR beta cDNA molecule per two T cells was captured by template switching. To track age-related changes in TCR beta repertoire diversity, the study relied on deep sequencing normalized with unique cDNA molecular identifiers. Four age groups were formed from the donors: young (average roughly 15 years), middle-aged (approximately 40), aged (roughly 56) and long-lived (more than 75). To avoid experimental bias, donors of different ages were distributed randomly across sequencing lanes. Two additional independent replicas of 1 million unique cDNA reads from the same blood draw were analyzed for two donors (one aged 18 to 30 and one aged 80 or older).

From the germline V gene, CDR1 is SGHAT and CDR2 is FQNNGV. The CDR3 starts with the cysteine, ends with the phenylalanine, and has 15 residues. Of all the DNA, just the CDR3 is kept, 45 bases in frame from base 1. The research as a whole found: As age increased, observed TCR beta diversity per million T cells dropped in a roughly linear way, and a significant reduction was already evident by age 40. There was a strong correlation between observed TCR beta diversity and the percentage of naive T cells measured by flow cytometry. Compared with the aged group, more naive CD4+ T cells, fewer expanded clones and increased TCR diversity were shown by the long-lived group, suggesting age selection. Because donor CMV infection status was unknown, age-related changes in expanded clonotypes were potentially confounded. Estimates of total diversity based on one million sequenced T cells were regarded as lower bounds and as underestimates. Because profiling used bulk unsorted PBMCs, naive and antigen-experienced compartments could not be compared conclusively.

As to this clonotype: No antigen is known for it. No base quality information exists; no much larger clone differs at one position.

Libraries were constructed by 5' RACE. Sequenced using an Illumina HiSeq 2500. A second PCR of about 6 to 12 cycles was run with a J-beta primer mix and a sample-barcoded 5' primer. A template-switch 5' adaptor carrying 12 random nucleotides introduced a unique molecular identifier onto each TCR beta cDNA molecule. Each sample yielded at least 2.5 million CDR3-containing paired-end reads. All of the RNA was converted into first-strand cDNA using the Mint cDNA synthesis kit, with a TRBC-specific oligonucleotide serving as the primer. Following uracil-DNA glycosylase treatment, a first 18-cycle PCR with universal primers M1SS and BC2_uni_R was performed on all cDNA. The authors' analysis ran thus. For normalization, 1 million high-quality reads were randomly selected from each sample, with every read carrying a distinct molecular identifier. Instead of being binned into consensus sequences, reads with shared molecular identifiers were discarded. MiTCR, with a Q25 quality threshold and the strictest error-elimination algorithm, was used for CDR3 identification, clonotype clustering and error correction. A nonparametric unseen species model with Euler transformation was used to estimate lower-bound total TCR beta diversity. TCRdb reworked the public reads: Q25 trimming with fastp, MiXCR clone assembly, productive beta chains retained. Rows are unified per CDR3 protein, each entry keeping the most common DNA and genes. The V and J calls and clone size are TCRdb's, not the authors'. The sample table lists roughly 720,000 distinct CDR3 sequences, about 55% of them with a count of one. The biggest ten clones account for about 38% of the sample.

Donors were 39 systemically healthy Caucasian individuals from Russia aged roughly 6 to 100 years. Ten milliliters of peripheral blood were collected from each donor into EDTA-treated Vacutainer tubes. Ficoll-Paque density-gradient centrifugation was used to isolate PBMCs, with at least 6.5 million per sample. Trizol reagent was used to extract total RNA from PBMCs, with at least 6 micrograms per sample. The percentages of naive CD45RAhigh/CD27high T cells were determined by flow cytometry on a PBMC aliquot from every donor. Sequencing used blood. Here the chain combines TRBV11-2 and TRBJ2-4; TRBD1 is a possible D gene, resting on 6 matching bases. Near its end, the DNA agrees better with TRBJ2-5, so the J call may be wrong. The source is an elderly man in good health. The DNA reads as follows: TGTGCCAGCAGTCCTCTCGGCGGCCAGGGGGAGACCCAGTACTTC. It is translated as CASSPLGGQGETQYF.